This T cell receptor (beta chain) came from a study of T cells in Graves' hyperthyroidism and ophthalmopathy. Turning to the study itself: At initial diagnosis, before any treatment had begun, peripheral blood was obtained.

RNA transcripts served as the template for amplifying TCR beta CDR3 regions. A set of HTBI primers served as the primers for a first-round RT-PCR of the TCR CDR3. One entry per CDR3 protein, called by TCRdb with MiXCR from the multiplex PCR reads. The data show 250,000 to 400,000 distinct CDR3 sequences, roughly an eighth seen once. Study findings and constraints: From stable hyperthyroidism, ophthalmopathy was set apart by a 13 V-J model. Most clonotypes expanded in the thyroid (above 0.001) were also present in blood.

Germline CDR1 and CDR2: MGHDK and SYGVNS. CDR3 length: 16 residues. This clonotype was counted a few times. Its antigen is unknown. Sequence at one end of the junction differs from germline and may be a read error. The clonotype was recovered from a woman in her thirties or forties with Graves' ophthalmopathy. Material: blood. V usage is TRBV25-1 and J usage is TRBJ2-3; 8 bases match TRBD2. The CDR3 reads CASTGLSSGVTGTQYF. In DNA, the CDR3 is TGTGCCAGCACCGGCCTCAGTAGCGGGGTCACAGGTACGCAGTATTTT. Variable domain in full (rest from reference TRBV25-1 and TRBJ2-3): EADIYQTPRYLVIGTGKKITLECSQTMGHDKMYWYQQDPGMELHLIHYSYGVNSTEKGDLSSESTVSRIRTEHFPLTLESARPSHTSQYLCASTGLSSGVTGTQYFGPGTRLTVL.